One and the same sample provided the 5 T cell receptor beta chains below, sequenced in a study of Tregs in tolerant kidney transplant recipients. This table comes from immunoSEQ multiplex PCR, and its TCRdb copy is limited to in-frame clones, with some not included. The sample lists around 50,000 clones; around 83% were seen once. The sequencing sample was made of CD4+ T cells from blood. These receptors all come from a human donor in good health.

The V and J genes are TRBV30 and TRBJ1-3, with D unresolved. Trimming left V 0 bases short and J 6 bases short, with 6 bases between. The germline V gene encodes CDR1 GTSNPN and CDR2 SVGIG (reference sequence). The CDR3 is made up of 12 amino acids. For the CDR3, the DNA is TGTGCCTGGAGTGTATTGGCAAACACCATATATTTT. This gives the protein CAWSVLANTIYF.

The chain carries TRBV29-1 and TRBJ2-7; possibly TRBD1 for D (6 bases). V was clipped by 2 bases and J by 4 bases, with 15 bases between them. This CDR3 is 14 amino acids long. The V gene's germline CDR1 is SQVTM and CDR2 ANQGSEA. CDR3: CSVELDVGAYEQYF. The DNA for the CDR3 is TGCAGCGTTGAATTGGATGTGGGGGCATACGAGCAGTACTTC.

The J gene is TRBJ1-5, the V gene TRBV6-9; D not certain. V was cut by 8 bases and J by 0 bases, with 8 bases left in between. Per the germline V gene, CDR1 is MNHGY and CDR2 is SVAAGI. The CDR3 is 13 amino acids. CDR3 nucleotide sequence: TGTGCCAGCGAATCGAATAGCAATCAGCCCCAGCATTTT. Translated, it gives CASESNSNQPQHF.

The chain has TRBV19 and TRBJ2-3; 8 nucleotides align to TRBD2. The germline CDR1 and CDR2 sequences are LNHDA and SQIVND (reference sequence). V shed 5 bases and J 3 bases; nucleotides not matched to a gene: 4. The CDR3 sequence is 14 residues long. The CDR3 spells CASSRRGATDTQYF. The DNA for the CDR3 is TGTGCCAGTAGTCGGCGGGGGGCAACAGATACGCAGTATTTT. Using reference TRBV19 and TRBJ2-3 for the parts outside the CDR3, the full variable domain is DGGITQSPKYLFRKEGQNVTLSCEQNLNHDAMYWYRQDPGQGLRLIYYSQIVNDFQKGDIAEGYSVSREKKESFPLTVTSAQKNPTAFYLCASSRRGATDTQYFGPGTRLTVL.

The chain couples TRBV5-1 to TRBJ1-1; D not resolved. The CDR3 totals 12 residues. Deletions cut 4 bases from V and 5 bases from J, with 9 bases between. Germline V gene data show CDR1 as SGHRS and CDR2 as YFSETQ. CDR3 DNA sequence: TGCGCCAGCAGCGACGGGAGGACTGAAGCTTTCTTT. It codes for CASSDGRTEAFF.